This paragraph reports one T cell receptor (beta chain). Its antigen is not known. The V segment lost 2 bases and the J segment 1 base; nucleotides outside the gene matches: 6. The CDR3 is made up of 16 amino acids. Germline V CDR1 and CDR2: MDHEN, SYDVKM. Libraries were prepared by immunoSEQ multiplex PCR; TCRdb keeps only in-frame clonotypes and omits some of them. The sample consists of some 10,000 clones, roughly 78% of them appearing once. This specimen belongs to a study of T cell repertoires in ileal Crohn's disease. Overall study: At surgery, about 38% of patients smoked, with median disease duration roughly 8.3 years. Surgery for a complication: stricturing in roughly 60%, penetrating in 39%. Postoperative therapy was given to about half: fewer than 14 thiopurines, about 20 anti-TNF agents.

Findings of the study overall: Clonal expansions were more frequent in active smokers than non-smokers at surgery.

Time point meaning: neoterminal ileum biopsy at postoperative endoscopy, about 6 months after surgery. The receptor was isolated from an adult with Crohn's disease. This sequence joins TRBV28 and TRBJ2-7, with 9 bases identical to TRBD1. The sequenced sample was ileal tissue. The CDR3 DNA follows: TGTGCCAGCAGTTTAATCGGGACAGGGACTTCCTACGAGCAGTACTTC. This gives the protein CASSLIGTGTSYEQYF.